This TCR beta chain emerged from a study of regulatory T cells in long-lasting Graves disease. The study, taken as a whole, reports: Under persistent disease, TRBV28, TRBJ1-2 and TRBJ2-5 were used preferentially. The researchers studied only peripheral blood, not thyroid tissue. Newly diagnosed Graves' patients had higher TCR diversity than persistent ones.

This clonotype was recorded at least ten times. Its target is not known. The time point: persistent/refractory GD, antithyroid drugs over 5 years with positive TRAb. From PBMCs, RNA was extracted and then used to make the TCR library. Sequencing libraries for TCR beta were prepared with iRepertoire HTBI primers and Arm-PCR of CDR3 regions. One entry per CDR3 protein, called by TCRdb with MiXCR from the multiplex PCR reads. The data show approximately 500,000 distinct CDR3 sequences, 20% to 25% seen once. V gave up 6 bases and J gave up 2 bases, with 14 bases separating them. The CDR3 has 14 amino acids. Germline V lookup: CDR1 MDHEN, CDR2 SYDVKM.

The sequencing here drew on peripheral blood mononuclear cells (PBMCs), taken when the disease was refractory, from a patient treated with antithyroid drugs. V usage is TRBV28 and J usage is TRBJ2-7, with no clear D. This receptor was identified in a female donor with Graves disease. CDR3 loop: CASSPRAVTYEQYF. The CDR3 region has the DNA TGTGCCAGCAGCCCCCGGGCAGTCACCTACGAGCAGTACTTC.